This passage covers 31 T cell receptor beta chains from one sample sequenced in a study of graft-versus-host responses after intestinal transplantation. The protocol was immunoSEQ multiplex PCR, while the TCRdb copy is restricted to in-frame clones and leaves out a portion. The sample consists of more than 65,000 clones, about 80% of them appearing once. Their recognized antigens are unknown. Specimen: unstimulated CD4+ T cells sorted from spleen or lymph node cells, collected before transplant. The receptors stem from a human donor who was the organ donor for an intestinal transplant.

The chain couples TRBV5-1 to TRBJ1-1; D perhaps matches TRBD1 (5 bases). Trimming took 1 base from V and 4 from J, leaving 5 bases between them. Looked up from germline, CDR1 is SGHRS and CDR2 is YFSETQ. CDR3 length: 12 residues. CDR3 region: CASSLQGTEAFF. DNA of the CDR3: TGCGCCAGCAGCTTGCAGGGCACTGAAGCTTTCTTT.

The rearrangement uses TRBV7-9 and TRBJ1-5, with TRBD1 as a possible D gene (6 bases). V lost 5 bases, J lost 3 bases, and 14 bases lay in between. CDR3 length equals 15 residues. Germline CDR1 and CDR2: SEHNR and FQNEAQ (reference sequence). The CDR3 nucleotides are TGTGCCAGCAGCCTCTCGGACAGCCCCAATCAGCCCCAGCATTTT. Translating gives CASSLSDSPNQPQHF.

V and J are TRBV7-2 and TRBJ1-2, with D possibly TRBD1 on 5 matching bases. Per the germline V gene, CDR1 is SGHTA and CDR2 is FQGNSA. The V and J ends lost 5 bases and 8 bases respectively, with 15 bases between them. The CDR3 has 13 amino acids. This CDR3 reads CASSPWGGLGYTF. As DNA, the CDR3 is TGTGCCAGCAGCCCCTGGGGGGGTCTGGGCTACACCTTC.

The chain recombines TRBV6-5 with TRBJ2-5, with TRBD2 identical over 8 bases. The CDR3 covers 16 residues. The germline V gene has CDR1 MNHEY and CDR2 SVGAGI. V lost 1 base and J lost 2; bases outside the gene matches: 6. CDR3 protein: CASSYFASGGQETQYF. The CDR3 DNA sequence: TGTGCCAGCAGTTACTTCGCTTCGGGGGGGCAAGAGACCCAGTACTTC.

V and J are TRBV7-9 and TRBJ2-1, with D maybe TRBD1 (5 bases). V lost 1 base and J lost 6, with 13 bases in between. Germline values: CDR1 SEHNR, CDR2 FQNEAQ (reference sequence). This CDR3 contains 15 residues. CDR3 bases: TGTGCCAGCAGCTTAGACGGCAGGGCCTTCAATGAGCAGTTCTTC. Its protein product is CASSLDGRAFNEQFF.

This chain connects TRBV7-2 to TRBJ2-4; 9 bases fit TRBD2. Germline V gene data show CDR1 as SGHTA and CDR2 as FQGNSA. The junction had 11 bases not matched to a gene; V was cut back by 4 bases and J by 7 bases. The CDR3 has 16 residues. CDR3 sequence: CASSSVAGALLNIQYF. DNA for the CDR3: TGTGCCAGCAGCTCGGTAGCGGGGGCGTTACTGAACATTCAGTACTTC.

CDR3 amino acids: CASSPGQGSPLHF. In DNA, the CDR3 is TGTGCCAGCAGCCCCGGACAGGGGTCACCCCTCCACTTT. V and J are TRBV7-2 and TRBJ1-6; the match to TRBD1 covers 9 bases. CDR3 length: 13 amino acids. Germline V gene lookup returns CDR1 SGHTA and CDR2 FQGNSA. V lost 5 bases, J lost 10 bases, and 3 bases stayed unmatched.

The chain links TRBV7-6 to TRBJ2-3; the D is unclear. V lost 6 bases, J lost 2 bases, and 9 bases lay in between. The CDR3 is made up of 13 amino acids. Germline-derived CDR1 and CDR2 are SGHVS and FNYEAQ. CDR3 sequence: CASSFLPTDTQYF. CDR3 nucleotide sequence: TGTGCCAGCAGTTTCCTACCCACAGATACGCAGTATTTT.

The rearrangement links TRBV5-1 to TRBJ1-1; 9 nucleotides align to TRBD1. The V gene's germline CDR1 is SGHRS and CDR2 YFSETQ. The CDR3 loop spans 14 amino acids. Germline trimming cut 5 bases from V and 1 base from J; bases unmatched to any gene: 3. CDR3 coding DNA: TGCGCCAGCAGACAGGGGGCTCAGAACACTGAAGCTTTCTTT. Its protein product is CASRQGAQNTEAFF.

Here the CDR3 reads CASSPPGLAGGQETQYF. DNA for the CDR3: TGTGCCAGCTCACCACCGGGACTAGCGGGGGGACAAGAGACCCAGTACTTC. The V and J genes are TRBV18 and TRBJ2-5; 15 bases line up with TRBD2. The ends lost 0 bases at V and 2 bases at J; junction bases unmatched: 1. The CDR3 runs 17 residues. Looked up from germline, CDR1 is KGHSH and CDR2 is LQKENI.

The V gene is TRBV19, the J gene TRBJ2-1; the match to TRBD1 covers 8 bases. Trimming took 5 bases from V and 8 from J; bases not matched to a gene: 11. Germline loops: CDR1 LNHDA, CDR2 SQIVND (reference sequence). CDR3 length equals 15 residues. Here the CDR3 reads CASSGTGGPLDEQFF. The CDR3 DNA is TGTGCCAGTAGTGGTACAGGGGGACCGCTGGATGAGCAGTTCTTC.

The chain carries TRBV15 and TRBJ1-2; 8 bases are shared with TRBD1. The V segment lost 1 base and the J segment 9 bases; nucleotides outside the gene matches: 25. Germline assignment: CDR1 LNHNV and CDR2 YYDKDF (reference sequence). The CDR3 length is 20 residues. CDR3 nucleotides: TGTGCCACCAGCAGAGGGGGGGACAGGATGGAGGGATGGAGACCATTGCGCTACACCTTC. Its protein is CATSRGGDRMEGWRPLRYTF.

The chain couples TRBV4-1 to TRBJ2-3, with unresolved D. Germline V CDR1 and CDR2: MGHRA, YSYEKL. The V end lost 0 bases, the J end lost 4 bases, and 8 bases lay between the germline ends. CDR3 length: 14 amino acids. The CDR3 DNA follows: TGCGCCAGCAGCCAAGATGAGGTGGCAGATACGCAGTATTTT. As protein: CASSQDEVADTQYF.

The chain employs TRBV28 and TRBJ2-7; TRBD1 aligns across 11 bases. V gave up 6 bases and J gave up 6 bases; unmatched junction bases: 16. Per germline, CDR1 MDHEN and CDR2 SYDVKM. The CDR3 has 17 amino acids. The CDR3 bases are TGTGCCAGCAGGGGTCCGGGACAGGGGGTTGCCGGGTCCGAGCAGTACGTC. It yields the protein CASRGPGQGVAGSEQYV.

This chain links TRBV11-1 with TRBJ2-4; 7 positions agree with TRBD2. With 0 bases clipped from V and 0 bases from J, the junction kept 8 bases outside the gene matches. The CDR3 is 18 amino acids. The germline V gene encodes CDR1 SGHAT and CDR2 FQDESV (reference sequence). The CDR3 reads CASSLATSPNSAKNIQYF. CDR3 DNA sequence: TGTGCCAGCAGCTTAGCGACTAGCCCTAACTCAGCCAAAAACATTCAGTACTTC.

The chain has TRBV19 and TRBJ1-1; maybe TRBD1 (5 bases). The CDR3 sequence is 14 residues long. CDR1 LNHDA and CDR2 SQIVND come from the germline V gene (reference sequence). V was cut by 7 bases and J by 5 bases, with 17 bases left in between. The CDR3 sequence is CASTQTGGWTEAFF. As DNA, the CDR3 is TGTGCCAGTACCCAAACAGGAGGGTGGACTGAAGCTTTCTTT. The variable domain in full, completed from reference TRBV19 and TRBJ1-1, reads DGGITQSPKYLFRKEGQNVTLSCEQNLNHDAMYWYRQDPGQGLRLIYYSQIVNDFQKGDIAEGYSVSREKKESFPLTVTSAQKNPTAFYLCASTQTGGWTEAFFGQGTRLTVV.

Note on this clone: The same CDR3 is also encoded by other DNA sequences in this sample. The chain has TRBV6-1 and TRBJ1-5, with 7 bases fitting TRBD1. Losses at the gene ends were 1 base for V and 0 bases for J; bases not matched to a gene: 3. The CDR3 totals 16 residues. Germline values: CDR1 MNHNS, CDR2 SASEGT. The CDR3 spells CASSEGTGRSNQPQHF. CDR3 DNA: TGTGCCAGCAGTGAAGGGACAGGCCGTAGCAATCAGCCCCAGCATTTT.

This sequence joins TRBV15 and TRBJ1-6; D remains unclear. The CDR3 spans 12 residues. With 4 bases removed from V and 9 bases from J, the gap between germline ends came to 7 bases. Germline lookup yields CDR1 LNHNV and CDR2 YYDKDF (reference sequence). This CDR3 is CATSKEGSPLHF. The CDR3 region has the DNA TGTGCCACCAGCAAGGAGGGTTCACCCCTCCACTTT.

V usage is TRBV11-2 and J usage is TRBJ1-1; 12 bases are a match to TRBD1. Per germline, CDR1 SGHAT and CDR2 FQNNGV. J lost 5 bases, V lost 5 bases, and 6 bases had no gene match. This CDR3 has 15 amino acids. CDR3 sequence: CASSKGDRGQTEAFF. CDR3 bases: TGTGCCAGCAGCAAAGGGGACAGGGGGCAAACTGAAGCTTTCTTT.

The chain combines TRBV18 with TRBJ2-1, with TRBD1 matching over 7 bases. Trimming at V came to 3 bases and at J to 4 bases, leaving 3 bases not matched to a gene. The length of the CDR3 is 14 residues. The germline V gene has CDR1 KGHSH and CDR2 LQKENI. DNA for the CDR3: TGTGCCAGCTCACCCGGGACAGCTTACAATGAGCAGTTCTTC. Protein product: CASSPGTAYNEQFF.

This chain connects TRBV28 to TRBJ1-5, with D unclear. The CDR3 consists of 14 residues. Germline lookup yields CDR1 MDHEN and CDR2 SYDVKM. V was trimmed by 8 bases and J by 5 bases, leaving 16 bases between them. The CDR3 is CASGRASMDQPQHF. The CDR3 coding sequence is TGTGCCAGCGGGAGGGCTTCGATGGATCAGCCCCAGCATTTT.

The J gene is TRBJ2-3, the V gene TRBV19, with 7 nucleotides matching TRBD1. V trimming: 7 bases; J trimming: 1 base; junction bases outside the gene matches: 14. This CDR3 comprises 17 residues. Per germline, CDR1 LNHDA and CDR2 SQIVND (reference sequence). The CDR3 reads CASTGRHEGAGTDTQYF. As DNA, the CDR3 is TGTGCCAGTACCGGCCGGCATGAGGGGGCCGGCACAGATACGCAGTATTTT.

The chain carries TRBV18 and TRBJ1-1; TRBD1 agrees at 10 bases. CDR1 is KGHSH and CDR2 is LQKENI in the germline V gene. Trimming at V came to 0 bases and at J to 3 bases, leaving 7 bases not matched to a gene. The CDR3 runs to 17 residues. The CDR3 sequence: CASSPPGQGLSDTEAFF. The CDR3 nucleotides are TGTGCCAGCTCACCACCGGGACAGGGGTTATCGGACACTGAAGCTTTCTTT.

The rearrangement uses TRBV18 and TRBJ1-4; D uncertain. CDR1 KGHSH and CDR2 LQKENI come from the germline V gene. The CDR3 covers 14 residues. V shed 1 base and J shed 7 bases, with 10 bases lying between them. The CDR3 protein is CASSPQRSGEKLFF. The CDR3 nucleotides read TGTGCCAGCTCACCACAACGGAGTGGTGAAAAACTGTTTTTT.

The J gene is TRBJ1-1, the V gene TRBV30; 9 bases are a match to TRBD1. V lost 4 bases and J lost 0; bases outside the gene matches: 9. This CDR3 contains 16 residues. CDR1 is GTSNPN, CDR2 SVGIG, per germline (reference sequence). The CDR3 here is CAWNYGQGSMNTEAFF. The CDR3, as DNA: TGTGCCTGGAATTATGGACAGGGGAGCATGAACACTGAAGCTTTCTTT.

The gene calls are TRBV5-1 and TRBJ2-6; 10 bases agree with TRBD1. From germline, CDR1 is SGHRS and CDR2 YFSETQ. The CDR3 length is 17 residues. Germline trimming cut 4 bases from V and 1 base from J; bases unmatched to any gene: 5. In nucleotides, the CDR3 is TGCGCCAGCAGCGCCGGGACAGGGGCTTCTGGGGCCAACGTCCTGACTTTC. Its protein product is CASSAGTGASGANVLTF.

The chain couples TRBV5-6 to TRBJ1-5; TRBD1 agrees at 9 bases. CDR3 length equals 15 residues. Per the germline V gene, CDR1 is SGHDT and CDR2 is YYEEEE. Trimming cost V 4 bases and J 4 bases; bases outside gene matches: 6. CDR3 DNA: TGTGCCAGCAGCGGGGGACAGGGTAGAAATCAGCCCCAGCATTTT. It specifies CASSGGQGRNQPQHF.

The CDR3 loop reads CASSLVTGLAGANVLTF. CDR3 DNA sequence: TGTGCCAGCAGCTTAGTAACAGGCTTAGCTGGGGCCAACGTCCTGACTTTC. V usage is TRBV7-9 and J usage is TRBJ2-6, with D tentatively TRBD1 (5 bases). Germline-derived CDR1 and CDR2 are SEHNR and FQNEAQ (reference sequence). CDR3 length equals 17 residues. Trimming took off 1 base at V and 2 bases at J, with 12 bases between the two ends.

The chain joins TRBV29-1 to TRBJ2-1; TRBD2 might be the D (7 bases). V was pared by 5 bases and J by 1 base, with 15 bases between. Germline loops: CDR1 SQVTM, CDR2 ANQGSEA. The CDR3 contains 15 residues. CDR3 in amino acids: CSVSGGGLSYNEQFF. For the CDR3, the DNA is TGCAGCGTTAGCGGCGGGGGCCTGTCCTACAATGAGCAGTTCTTC.

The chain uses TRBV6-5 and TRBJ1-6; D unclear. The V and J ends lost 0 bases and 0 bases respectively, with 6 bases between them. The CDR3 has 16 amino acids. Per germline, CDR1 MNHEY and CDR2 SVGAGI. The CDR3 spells CASSYSGSSYNSPLHF. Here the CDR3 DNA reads TGTGCCAGCAGTTACTCGGGGAGCTCCTATAATTCACCCCTCCACTTT.

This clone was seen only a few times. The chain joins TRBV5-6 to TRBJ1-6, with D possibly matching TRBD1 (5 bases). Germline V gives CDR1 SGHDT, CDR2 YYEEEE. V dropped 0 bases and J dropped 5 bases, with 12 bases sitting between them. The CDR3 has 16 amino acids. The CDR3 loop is CASSLGPFRDNSPLHF. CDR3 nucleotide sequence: TGTGCCAGCAGCTTGGGCCCCTTCAGGGATAATTCACCCCTCCACTTT.